This TCR beta chain stems from a study of T-cell memory formation after mild COVID-19. TCRdb redid the calling of the 5' RACE reads with MiXCR, one entry per CDR3 protein. The table has hundreds of thousands of distinct CDR3 sequences, about a fifth seen once. The CDR3 has 13 residues. Trimming pared 0 bases from V and 3 bases from J, leaving 4 bases between. Germline CDR1 and CDR2: KGHDR and SFDVKD. The specimen was PBMCs or a T cell subset sorted from them (not recorded which). This clonotype was sampled from an adult woman who had mild COVID-19 (a few samples of this study predate the infection). Cell type and time point are not known. The chain carries TRBV24-1 and TRBJ1-2; D unclear. The CDR3 sequence: CATSDLADYGYTF. The CDR3 nucleotides are TGTGCCACCAGTGATTTGGCGGACTATGGCTACACCTTC.